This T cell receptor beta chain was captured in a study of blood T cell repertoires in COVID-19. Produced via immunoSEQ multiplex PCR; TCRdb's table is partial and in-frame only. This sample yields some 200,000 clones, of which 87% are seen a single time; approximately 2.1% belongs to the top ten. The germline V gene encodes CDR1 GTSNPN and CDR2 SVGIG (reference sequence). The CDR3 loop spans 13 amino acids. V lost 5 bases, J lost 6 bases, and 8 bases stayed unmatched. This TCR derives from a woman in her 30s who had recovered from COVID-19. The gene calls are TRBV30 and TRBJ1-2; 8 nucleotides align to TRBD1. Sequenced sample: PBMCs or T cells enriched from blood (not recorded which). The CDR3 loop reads CAWQPDRENGYTF. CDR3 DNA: TGTGCCTGGCAACCGGACAGGGAGAATGGCTACACCTTC.